This T cell receptor (beta chain) stems from a study of T cell responses to AZD1222 COVID-19 vaccine. Sequenced by immunoSEQ multiplex PCR; TCRdb stores in-frame clones only, minus some. The sample holds 25,000 to 35,000 clones, approximately 90% seen once. Germline CDR1 MNHEY, CDR2 SVGEGT. V lost 0 bases and J 3 bases, leaving 9 bases between the germline ends. This CDR3 region has 14 residues. The source material was peripheral blood, sampled on day 0 of AZD1222 vaccination. This receptor was obtained from an adult in good health. The gene calls are TRBV6-2 or TRBV6-3 and TRBJ2-7; D is unclear. This CDR3 is CASSYSKLIYEQYF. The CDR3 DNA reads as TGTGCCAGCAGTTACTCGAAACTAATCTACGAGCAGTACTTC.